The T cell receptor beta chain under discussion was sequenced for a study of T cell responses to AZD1222 COVID-19 vaccine. Sequenced by immunoSEQ multiplex PCR; TCRdb stores in-frame clones only, minus some. The data hold some 100,000 clones, with more than 75% observed a single time. Regarding this clone: Its antigen is unknown.

Study outcomes and limitations: Rises in breadth and depth of Spike-specific TCRs came after two AZD1222 doses.

The CDR3 runs to 13 residues. CDR1 and CDR2 (germline): SNHLY, FYNNEI. The J segment lost 2 bases and the V segment lost 10 bases, leaving 5 bases of the junction unmatched. The receptor was derived from an adult in good health. The V and J genes are TRBV2 and TRBJ1-5, with 7 bases that match TRBD1. Here the sequenced sample was peripheral blood, taken on day 0 of AZD1222 vaccination. The CDR3 DNA reads as TGTGCCACCCAGGGGGTTGGCAATCAGCCCCAGCATTTT. Its translation: CATQGVGNQPQHF.